This T cell receptor (beta chain) originates from a study of blood T cell repertoires in COVID-19. Repertoires were generated with immunoSEQ multiplex PCR, while TCRdb's copy carries only in-frame clones and drops some. The sample has 250,000 to 300,000 clones, around 92% seen once; the top ten hold 1.9%. Trimming cost V 0 bases and J 7 bases; bases outside gene matches: 6. Germline CDR1 is SGHRS and CDR2 is YFSETQ. This CDR3 has 16 amino acids. Specimen: PBMCs or T cells enriched from blood (not recorded which). The chain is built from TRBV5-1 and TRBJ2-1, with 11 bases matching TRBD2. The source is a woman aged 60-70 years who had recovered from COVID-19. As DNA, the CDR3 is TGCGCCAGCAGCTTGGTTACTAGCGGGAGCGGGAATGAGCAGTTCTTC. Residues: CASSLVTSGSGNEQFF.